The sequence of this T cell receptor (beta chain) was determined in a study of neurological immune-mediated disorders. Findings and caveats of the study: The greatest TCR clonal expansion appeared in HTLV-1-associated myelopathy and the smallest, falling below healthy controls, in multiple sclerosis. On phylogenetic grouping, the repertoires of 18 of 34 multiple sclerosis patients fell within one related-CDR3 cluster, constituting a possible signature.

Notes on this clonotype: The antigen remains undetermined.

CDR3 length equals 15 residues. Trimming removed 1 base at V and 3 bases at J, with 10 bases between. Looked up from germline, CDR1 is LGHNA and CDR2 is YSLEER. With 10-nucleotide random UMIs, 5'RACE was used to make the cDNA. From 15-18 subjects, over 180 million TCR-beta sequences were obtained in each sequencing run. TCRdb reanalysed the 5' RACE reads using MiXCR and keeps one entry per CDR3 protein. The repertoire consists of around 64,000 distinct CDR3 sequences, with approximately 3.3% occurring once and the leading ten covering 4.5% to 6.5%. The sequencing sample was made of PBMCs. This clonotype was obtained from a woman aged 45-65 years with multiple sclerosis. V gene TRBV4-3 combines with J gene TRBJ1-5; the D gene is possibly TRBD1 (5 bases). CDR3 region: CASSQVWGDNQPQHF. CDR3 DNA sequence: TGCGCCAGCAGCCAAGTATGGGGCGACAATCAGCCCCAGCATTTT.